One sample yielded the 10 T cell receptor beta chains listed below, sequenced in a study of identifying expanded T cells in peripheral blood. Generated by immunoSEQ multiplex PCR, the TCRdb table keeps only in-frame clones and is missing some. The top ten clones hold about 19% of a sample with tens of thousands of clones, roughly 84% of them seen once. The sequenced material came from blood. These TCRs come from a person aged 18 to 75 in good health.

The rearrangement joins TRBV7-6 to TRBJ2-2; TRBD2 matches 8 bases. This CDR3 spans 16 amino acids. The V segment lost 1 base and the J segment 5 bases; nucleotides outside the gene matches: 6. Per the germline V gene, CDR1 is SGHVS and CDR2 is FNYEAQ. DNA of the CDR3: TGTGCCAGCAGCTTAGTCGACGGGGGGGCAACCGGGGAGCTGTTTTTT. Its protein is CASSLVDGGATGELFF.

A single count supports this clone. The rearrangement uses TRBV7-9 and TRBJ1-4; D unresolved. The CDR3 spans 14 residues. Trimming removed 3 bases from V and 3 bases from J, with 8 bases in between. Germline V gene data show CDR1 as SEHNR and CDR2 as FQNEAQ (reference sequence). The CDR3 spells CASSLLSANEKLFF. The CDR3 nucleotides read TGTGCCAGCAGCTTGCTTTCAGCTAATGAAAAACTGTTTTTT.

The rearrangement links TRBV5-4 to TRBJ1-2; D uncertain. From germline, CDR1 is SGHNT and CDR2 YYREEE (reference sequence). CDR3 size: 14 residues. Deletions cut 0 bases from V and 4 bases from J, with 10 bases between. Here the CDR3 reads CASSLVDLLYGYTF. The CDR3 nucleotides are TGTGCCAGCAGCTTGGTGGACCTCCTCTATGGCTACACCTTC. Complete variable domain (other parts from reference TRBV5-4 and TRBJ1-2): ETGVTQSPTHLIKTRGQQVTLRCSSQSGHNTVSWYQQALGQGPQFIFQYYREEENGRGNFPPRFSGLQFPNYSSELNVNALELDDSALYLCASSLVDLLYGYTFGSGTRLTVV.

V gene TRBV27 combines with J gene TRBJ2-7, with TRBD2 as a possible D gene (6 bases). Germline CDR1 is MNHEY and CDR2 is SMNVEV (reference sequence). The CDR3 extends over 13 amino acids. Trimming cost V 6 bases and J 5 bases, with 14 bases left between them. This chain's CDR3 is CASSGPGLHEQYF. CDR3 bases: TGTGCCAGCAGCGGTCCTGGACTACACGAGCAGTACTTC.

The chain's CDR3 is CASSAGLAGVSTHNEQFF. The CDR3 region has the DNA TGTGCCAGTAGTGCCGGACTAGCGGGAGTGTCCACACACAATGAGCAGTTCTTC. The chain carries TRBV19 and TRBJ2-1; 13 bases agree with TRBD2. With V trimmed by 5 bases and J by 5 bases, 12 bases remained unmatched. Germline CDR1 is LNHDA and CDR2 is SQIVND (reference sequence). The CDR3 runs 18 residues.

The genes are TRBV7-2 and TRBJ2-7; D might be TRBD1 (5 bases). CDR1 and CDR2 from the germline V gene are SGHTA and FQGNSA. This CDR3 is built from 13 residues. Trimming shortened V by 3 bases and J by 3 bases, and 9 bases separated the two germline ends. CDR3 bases: TGTGCCAGCAGCTTGGACAAGATCTACGAGCAGTACTTC. The encoded protein is CASSLDKIYEQYF.

The chain carries TRBV5-5 and TRBJ1-2; D is undetermined. CDR1 and CDR2 from the germline V gene are SGHKS and YYEKEE (reference sequence). The CDR3 is made up of 12 amino acids. The ends were cut back, 4 bases at V and 4 bases at J, with 8 bases in the middle. This chain's CDR3 is CASSADGYGYTF. The DNA for the CDR3 is TGTGCCAGCAGCGCGGACGGCTATGGCTACACCTTC.

The chain links TRBV28 to TRBJ1-2; D perhaps matches TRBD1 (6 bases). Trimming removed 5 bases from V and 2 bases from J, with 9 bases in between. Germline V gene lookup returns CDR1 MDHEN and CDR2 SYDVKM. The CDR3 is made up of 13 amino acids. CDR3 in amino acids: CASSTTGNYGYTF. The DNA of the CDR3 is TGTGCCAGCAGTACCACAGGGAACTATGGCTACACCTTC.

The rearrangement uses TRBV11-2 and TRBJ1-4; D is perhaps TRBD1 (6 bases). V shed 4 bases and J shed 0 bases, with 12 bases lying between them. From germline, CDR1 is SGHAT and CDR2 FQNNGV. There are 16 residues in the CDR3. CDR3 sequence (DNA): TGTGCCAGCAGCTGGATAACAGGGACAACTAATGAAAAACTGTTTTTT. Protein: CASSWITGTTNEKLFF.

This chain connects TRBV28 to TRBJ2-5; tentatively, D is TRBD1 (6 bases). The CDR3 loop spans 17 amino acids. The V gene's germline CDR1 is MDHEN and CDR2 SYDVKM. Trimming took 1 base from V and 2 from J, leaving 17 bases between them. The CDR3 loop is CASSLFVGTYGQETQYF. In DNA form, the CDR3 reads TGTGCCAGCAGTTTATTCGTCGGGACATACGGACAAGAGACCCAGTACTTC.